This T cell receptor beta chain was captured in a study of shared clonotypes between healthy human individuals. Comment on this clone: Additional DNA sequences in this sample encode the identical CDR3.

Here immunoSEQ multiplex PCR was the method, and the copy in TCRdb shows in-frame clones only, minus some. The sample includes 2 million to 3 million clones, around nine tenths of them seen just once. The study drew its donors from healthy HIV-negative adults without recent acute infections or vaccinations. Germline CDR1 reads MNHEY; CDR2 reads SVGAGI. The CDR3 extends over 13 amino acids. Trimming cost V 5 bases and J 4 bases, with 11 bases left between them. The chain couples TRBV6-5 to TRBJ1-1; weak D call: TRBD1 (6 bases). Sample: naive CD4+ T cells sorted from blood. Subset defined: CD45RA+ positively selected. This clonotype was sampled from a man between 18 and 35 years old in good health. DNA of the CDR3: TGTGCCAGCAGTCGGGGGCAGGCCACTGAAGCTTTCTTT. It encodes CASSRGQATEAFF.